This entry lists 25 T cell receptor beta chains sequenced from one sample in a study of control samples from healthy donors and cancer patients. Clones were sequenced by immunoSEQ multiplex PCR, and TCRdb holds only the in-frame ones, with some missing. The sample shows about 120,000 clones, roughly nine tenths of them seen only once. Source material: PBMCs. The receptors derive from a woman in her forties or fifties with colorectal cancer.

V gene TRBV18 combines with J gene TRBJ1-2, with 8 nucleotides matching TRBD1. Germline CDR1 reads KGHSH; CDR2 reads LQKENI. The CDR3 has 15 amino acids. V dropped 3 bases and J dropped 4; count of bases not matched to a gene: 7. CDR3 DNA: TGTGCCAGCTCACCGACAGGGGCGGGTGGCTATGGCTACACCTTC. Translated, it gives CASSPTGAGGYGYTF.

The V call is TRBV5-1, the J call TRBJ1-2, with 7 positions matching TRBD1. CDR1 is SGHRS and CDR2 is YFSETQ in the germline V gene. Trimming cost V 5 bases and J 3 bases; bases outside gene matches: 4. CDR3 length: 13 amino acids. The CDR3 sequence: CASSYDRDYGYTF. Here the CDR3 DNA reads TGCGCCAGCAGTTATGACAGGGACTATGGCTACACCTTC. The whole variable domain, filled in from reference TRBV5-1 and TRBJ1-2, reads KAGVTQTPRYLIKTRGQQVTLSCSPISGHRSVSWYQQTPGQGLQFLFEYFSETQRNKGNFPGRFSGRQFSNSRSEMNVSTLELGDSALYLCASSYDRDYGYTFGSGTRLTVV.

This clone was recorded only once. The CDR3 DNA reads TGTGCCAGCAGCCCAGGCATTGGCTGGAGCTCCTACGAGCAGTACTTC. Its protein product is CASSPGIGWSSYEQYF. This rearrangement joins TRBV14 to TRBJ2-7; D gene uncertain. The CDR3 runs to 16 residues. Trimming removed 4 bases at V and 0 bases at J, with 16 bases between. Looked up from germline, CDR1 is SGHDN and CDR2 is FVKESK.

The chain links TRBV4-1 to TRBJ1-1; D ambiguous. The CDR3 runs 15 residues. The germline V gene encodes CDR1 MGHRA and CDR2 YSYEKL. V lost 3 bases and J 6 bases, leaving 17 bases between the germline ends. In DNA, the CDR3 is TGCGCCAGCAGCCAGCCCGGCCTGTGGGAACCTGAAGCTTTCTTT. Translating gives CASSQPGLWEPEAFF.

CDR3 in amino acids: CASSLMVAAQETQYF. In nucleotides, the CDR3 is TGCGCCAGCAGCTTAATGGTCGCGGCCCAAGAGACCCAGTACTTC. The chain combines TRBV5-1 with TRBJ2-5, with unresolved D. The V end was cut by 2 bases, the J end by 1 base, with 12 bases between. The CDR3 has 15 residues. Germline V gene data show CDR1 as SGHRS and CDR2 as YFSETQ.

This chain uses TRBV4-1 with TRBJ1-2; weak D call: TRBD1 (5 bases). From germline, CDR1 is MGHRA and CDR2 YSYEKL. The CDR3 loop spans 16 amino acids. Trimming left V 0 bases short and J 8 bases short, with 19 bases between. The CDR3 coding sequence is TGCGCCAGCAGCCAAGAGGGGGATGCGAGCGTGAGCGGCTACACCTTC. Its translation: CASSQEGDASVSGYTF.

The chain recombines TRBV7-9 with TRBJ1-2; no reliable D call. The CDR3 consists of 12 residues. V was trimmed by 1 base and J by 12 bases, leaving 12 bases between them. CDR1 is SEHNR and CDR2 is FQNEAQ in the germline V gene (reference sequence). CDR3 DNA sequence: TGTGCCAGCAGCTTAGACAATATGGGCCACACCTTC. Protein: CASSLDNMGHTF.

This sequence joins TRBV19 and TRBJ1-1; a possible D gene is TRBD1 (6 bases). Germline lookup yields CDR1 LNHDA and CDR2 SQIVND (reference sequence). CDR3 size: 13 residues. Deletions cut 2 bases from V and 8 bases from J, with 12 bases between. The DNA for the CDR3 is TGTGCCAGTAGTATAAGGGGGGAGACCGAAGCTTTCTTT. It encodes CASSIRGETEAFF.

V gene TRBV5-1 combines with J gene TRBJ2-1; D is perhaps TRBD2 (6 bases). The CDR3 is 15 residues long. CDR1 SGHRS and CDR2 YFSETQ come from the germline V gene. The germline V and J ends were trimmed by 3 bases and 7 bases, with 17 bases remaining between them. The CDR3 sequence: CASSWNSGTGNEQFF. In nucleotides, the CDR3 is TGCGCCAGCAGCTGGAACTCCGGGACTGGGAATGAGCAGTTCTTC.

The chain links TRBV7-6 to TRBJ1-6; no definite D call. CDR3 size: 15 residues. V gave up 1 base and J gave up 6 bases, with 10 bases separating them. Per germline, CDR1 SGHVS and CDR2 FNYEAQ. The CDR3 sequence: CASSLVGSGNSPLHF. CDR3 DNA sequence: TGTGCCAGCAGCTTAGTTGGGAGCGGTAATTCACCCCTCCACTTT.

The V call is TRBV24-1, the J call TRBJ2-5; D gene uncertain. The CDR3 loop spans 15 amino acids. V was trimmed by 2 bases and J by 1 base, leaving 10 bases between them. Germline loops: CDR1 KGHDR, CDR2 SFDVKD. Here the CDR3 DNA reads TGTGCCACCAGTGATTCGTGGGGAACCCAAGAGACCCAGTACTTC. Translating it yields CATSDSWGTQETQYF.

The chain carries TRBV9 and TRBJ1-2, with 10 bases matching TRBD1. The J segment lost 5 bases and the V segment lost 4 bases, leaving 8 bases of the junction unmatched. The CDR3 length is 15 residues. The germline V gene has CDR1 SGDLS and CDR2 YYNGEE. The CDR3 DNA reads TGTGCCAGCAGCTTACCGGGACAGGGGAGATATGGCTACACCTTC. Amino acid sequence: CASSLPGQGRYGYTF.

The rearrangement uses TRBV3-1 (or the pseudogene TRBV3-2) and TRBJ2-5; no firm D call. The length of the CDR3 is 16 residues. CDR1 LGHDT and CDR2 YNNKEL come from the germline V gene (reference sequence). Trimming shortened V by 0 bases and J by 2 bases, and 13 bases separated the two germline ends. The CDR3 loop reads CASSQDPARIQETQYF. The CDR3 DNA sequence: TGTGCCAGCAGCCAAGACCCAGCGAGGATACAAGAGACCCAGTACTTC.

The chain employs TRBV5-1 and TRBJ2-3, with D uncertain. The V gene lost 1 base and the J gene lost 3 bases, with 12 bases spanning the gap. This CDR3 region has 15 residues. CDR1 and CDR2 (germline): SGHRS, YFSETQ. DNA of the CDR3: TGCGCCAGCAGCTTGTTAGGGTTCGGGACAGATACGCAGTATTTT. Translating it yields CASSLLGFGTDTQYF. The full variable domain, rest sourced from reference TRBV5-1 and TRBJ2-3, is KAGVTQTPRYLIKTRGQQVTLSCSPISGHRSVSWYQQTPGQGLQFLFEYFSETQRNKGNFPGRFSGRQFSNSRSEMNVSTLELGDSALYLCASSLLGFGTDTQYFGPGTRLTVL.

The chain employs TRBV2 and TRBJ2-7; 10 bases agree with TRBD1. Germline CDR1 is SNHLY and CDR2 is FYNNEI. This CDR3 comprises 17 residues. The V and J ends lost 6 bases and 0 bases, in that order; junction bases with no gene match: 11. The CDR3 loop reads CASRVPGQGSSSYEQYF. The DNA for the CDR3 is TGTGCCAGCAGAGTCCCGGGACAGGGGTCGAGCTCCTACGAGCAGTACTTC.

V is TRBV30 and J is TRBJ2-1; D is tentatively TRBD1 or TRBD2 (5 bases each). The V end lost 5 bases, the J end lost 10 bases, and 15 bases lay between the germline ends. The CDR3 runs to 12 residues. The germline V gene has CDR1 GTSNPN and CDR2 SVGIG (reference sequence). CDR3 sequence (DNA): TGTGCCTGGGGACCGGGACCCCAAGAGCAGTTCTTC. Its protein product is CAWGPGPQEQFF.

The V gene is TRBV6-5, the J gene TRBJ1-1; no clear D. The CDR3 length is 12 residues. V was shortened by 9 bases and J by 5 bases, with 13 bases between the two germline ends. Germline V gene data show CDR1 as MNHEY and CDR2 as SVGAGI. The CDR3 DNA sequence: TGTGCCAGTAAAACCTGGTTAACTGAAGCTTTCTTT. It encodes CASKTWLTEAFF.

This rearrangement joins TRBV7-2 to TRBJ2-7; 7 bases fit TRBD1. This CDR3 has 13 amino acids. Losses at the gene ends were 3 bases for V and 5 bases for J; bases not matched to a gene: 4. Germline lookup yields CDR1 SGHTA and CDR2 FQGNSA. The CDR3 region is CASSLTGLDEQYF. CDR3 in DNA: TGTGCCAGCAGCTTGACAGGGTTGGACGAGCAGTACTTC.

The chain is built from TRBV3-1 (or the pseudogene TRBV3-2) and TRBJ2-5; D unresolved. The CDR3 is made up of 12 amino acids. Germline CDR1 LGHDT, CDR2 YNNKEL (reference sequence). V lost 4 bases and J 5 bases, leaving 8 bases between the germline ends. CDR3 sequence: CASSPVRETQYF. The CDR3 DNA reads TGTGCCAGCAGCCCCGTAAGGGAGACCCAGTACTTC.

This chain joins TRBV7-9 and TRBJ2-1; D may match TRBD1 or TRBD2 (5 bases each). The CDR3 loop spans 12 amino acids. From germline, CDR1 is SEHNR and CDR2 FQNEAQ (reference sequence). V was pared by 5 bases and J by 15 bases, with 17 bases between. CDR3 sequence: CASSRDGTRRFF. Here the CDR3 DNA reads TGTGCCAGCAGCCGCGACGGGACCAGACGGTTCTTC.

This chain links TRBV7-2 with TRBJ1-4, with a possible D match to TRBD1 (6 bases). Germline V gene lookup returns CDR1 SGHTA and CDR2 FQGNSA. CDR3 length: 16 amino acids. Deletions cut 5 bases from V and 8 bases from J, with 21 bases between. CDR3 in amino acids: CASSLSRGGRQEKLFF. The CDR3 DNA sequence: TGTGCCAGCAGCCTATCGAGGGGGGGCCGTCAAGAAAAACTGTTTTTT.

The chain recombines TRBV5-6 with TRBJ2-3; D is undetermined. CDR3 length: 14 residues. V was clipped by 4 bases and J by 4 bases, with 13 bases between them. Germline V CDR1 and CDR2: SGHDT, YYEEEE. CDR3 loop: CASSPGLTPDTQYF. CDR3 bases: TGTGCCAGCAGCCCGGGCCTGACACCAGATACGCAGTATTTT.

The genes are TRBV5-4 and TRBJ1-1; 8 bases match TRBD1. The V and J ends lost 3 bases and 6 bases, in that order; junction bases with no gene match: 4. CDR1 is SGHNT and CDR2 is YYREEE in the germline V gene (reference sequence). The CDR3 has 13 residues. CDR3 in amino acids: CASSYDRGAEAFF. The CDR3 DNA is TGTGCCAGCAGCTATGACAGGGGCGCTGAAGCTTTCTTT.

The V call is TRBV2, the J call TRBJ2-7; 9 nucleotides agree with TRBD2. Germline-derived CDR1 and CDR2 are SNHLY and FYNNEI. Germline trimming cut 7 bases from V and 6 bases from J; bases unmatched to any gene: 4. The CDR3 contains 12 residues. Written as DNA, the CDR3 is TGTGCCAGCAATCCTAGCGGGGTCGAGCAGTACTTC. Its protein is CASNPSGVEQYF.

The chain joins TRBV6-5 to TRBJ1-1; D is undetermined. In germline, CDR1 is MNHEY, CDR2 SVGAGI. The CDR3 runs to 16 residues. Trimming left V 4 bases short and J 8 bases short, with 23 bases between. The CDR3 sequence: CASSFSSGSDREEAFF. CDR3 DNA sequence: TGTGCCAGCAGTTTTAGCTCCGGCTCGGATAGAGAAGAAGCTTTCTTT.